A selection of T cell receptor beta chains follows, all from one sample in a study of cytotoxic CD8 clonotypes in ibrutinib-treated CLL. Sequencing was performed with immunoSEQ multiplex PCR; in TCRdb, only in-frame clones are kept and a portion is missing. The data contain tens of thousands of clones, around two thirds of them seen just once; the ten biggest clones take up roughly 56%. The sample here was PBMCs, taken after 24 months of ibrutinib treatment. These receptors all stem from a human donor with chronic lymphocytic leukemia. CDR3s include the opening cysteine and the closing phenylalanine or tryptophan. Each record gives: D gene, clone size, V gene, J gene, CDR3 DNA, CDR3 protein. D genes are given only for firm matches. Rows may omit the clone size; those that give it use once, few, many or a size class.

D gene: NA; clone size: NA; V gene: TRBV27; J gene: TRBJ2-3; CDR3 DNA: TGTGCCAGCAGTTTATATGAGGGATGGACAGATACGCAGTATTTT; CDR3 protein: CASSLYEGWTDTQYF
D gene: TRBD1; clone size: few; V gene: TRBV29-1; J gene: TRBJ2-7; CDR3 DNA: TGCAGCGCCCGCCAGAAGGACAGGTACTCCTACGAGCAGTACTTC; CDR3 protein: CSARQKDRYSYEQYF
D gene: NA; clone size: NA; V gene: TRBV18; J gene: TRBJ1-3; CDR3 DNA: TGTGCCAGCTCACCGGGGAGGGCCCCTGGAAACACCATATATTTT; CDR3 protein: CASSPGRAPGNTIYF
D gene: NA; clone size: NA; V gene: TRBV2; J gene: TRBJ2-7; CDR3 DNA: TGTGCCAGCAGTGAAGGGATAACAGGAGCCTACGAGCAGTACTTC; CDR3 protein: CASSEGITGAYEQYF
D gene: TRBD1; clone size: NA; V gene: TRBV9; J gene: TRBJ2-7; CDR3 DNA: TGTGCCAGCAGCGTAGCCCCTGGGACAGCCTCCTACGAGCAGTACTTC; CDR3 protein: CASSVAPGTASYEQYF
D gene: TRBD1; clone size: few; V gene: TRBV5-1; J gene: TRBJ2-7; CDR3 DNA: TGCGCCAGCAGTCCAACCGGACAGGGGGCCCACGAGCAGTACTTC; CDR3 protein: CASSPTGQGAHEQYF
D gene: TRBD2; clone size: NA; V gene: TRBV4-1; J gene: TRBJ2-2; CDR3 DNA: TGCGCCAGCAGCCGGGAGACTAGCGGGGGGGCCAGGGAGCTGTTTTTT; CDR3 protein: CASSRETSGGARELFF
D gene: NA; clone size: NA; V gene: TRBV19; J gene: TRBJ1-5; CDR3 DNA: TGTGCCAGTAGTCTAACCGGGACTTACGATCAGCCCCAGCATTTT; CDR3 protein: CASSLTGTYDQPQHF
D gene: NA; clone size: NA; V gene: TRBV18; J gene: TRBJ2-3; CDR3 DNA: TGTGCCAGCTCACTCGACAGCACAGATACGCAGTATTTT; CDR3 protein: CASSLDSTDTQYF
D gene: NA; clone size: NA; V gene: TRBV7-3; J gene: TRBJ2-3; CDR3 DNA: TGTGCCAGCAGTTACAGGAAAGGGCCGGCAGATACGCAGTATTTT; CDR3 protein: CASSYRKGPADTQYF
D gene: NA; clone size: NA; V gene: TRBV5-8; J gene: TRBJ2-7; CDR3 DNA: TGTGCCAGCAGGCCTCTCTCCTACGAGCAGTACTTC; CDR3 protein: CASRPLSYEQYF
D gene: NA; clone size: NA; V gene: TRBV6-6; J gene: TRBJ1-1; CDR3 DNA: TGTGCCAGCAGCTCACATATGAACACTGAAGCTTTCTTT; CDR3 protein: CASSSHMNTEAFF
D gene: NA; clone size: once; V gene: TRBV2; J gene: TRBJ2-1; CDR3 DNA: TGTGCCAGCAGAGAGCTAGCGCCCTACAATGAGCAGTTCTTC; CDR3 protein: CASRELAPYNEQFF
D gene: NA; clone size: NA; V gene: TRBV2; J gene: TRBJ1-1; CDR3 DNA: TGTGCCAGCAGTGTGTCCGGTGGGAACACTGAAGCTTTCTTT; CDR3 protein: CASSVSGGNTEAFF
D gene: NA; clone size: NA; V gene: TRBV4-1; J gene: TRBJ1-2; CDR3 DNA: TGCGCCAGCAGCCAAGAGCATATGGTGAACTATGGCTACACCTTC; CDR3 protein: CASSQEHMVNYGYTF
D gene: TRBD1; clone size: NA; V gene: TRBV5-6; J gene: TRBJ1-5; CDR3 DNA: TGTGCCAGCAGTTTACAGGGGGTAAATCAGCCCCAGCATTTT; CDR3 protein: CASSLQGVNQPQHF
D gene: NA; clone size: NA; V gene: TRBV4-3; J gene: TRBJ2-3; CDR3 DNA: TGCGCCAGCAGCCGGGGCCCGGGCGGGTCAAACACAGATACGCAGTATTTT; CDR3 protein: CASSRGPGGSNTDTQYF
D gene: TRBD1; clone size: NA; V gene: TRBV6-5; J gene: TRBJ1-5; CDR3 DNA: TGTGCCAGCAGTTACTCCGGCAGGGGGGGTCAGCCCCAGCATTTT; CDR3 protein: CASSYSGRGGQPQHF
D gene: NA; clone size: NA; V gene: TRBV30; J gene: TRBJ1-1; CDR3 DNA: TGTGCCTGGAGTGTCGGGGATAGCGCTGAAGCTTTCTTT; CDR3 protein: CAWSVGDSAEAFF
D gene: NA; clone size: NA; V gene: TRBV30; J gene: TRBJ2-5; CDR3 DNA: TGTGCCTGGAGTGTTGGCAGCCGGCTCGGAGAGACCCAGTACTTC; CDR3 protein: CAWSVGSRLGETQYF
D gene: NA; clone size: NA; V gene: TRBV2; J gene: TRBJ2-3; CDR3 DNA: TGTGCCAGCAGTGAGGGGCAGTTTAGCACAGATACGCAGTATTTT; CDR3 protein: CASSEGQFSTDTQYF
D gene: NA; clone size: NA; V gene: TRBV29-1; J gene: TRBJ2-3; CDR3 DNA: TGCAGCGTTGAAGTCGGCAGGGGAGATACGCAGTATTTT; CDR3 protein: CSVEVGRGDTQYF
D gene: TRBD1; clone size: NA; V gene: TRBV4-3; J gene: TRBJ1-5; CDR3 DNA: TGCGCCAGCAGCCAAGAAAGGAGACAGGGTACCCAGCATTTT; CDR3 protein: CASSQERRQGTQHF
D gene: TRBD2; clone size: NA; V gene: TRBV9; J gene: TRBJ2-1; CDR3 DNA: TGTGCCAGCACGCCGACCTCTAGCGGGGGGGCTGGCTACAATGAGCAGTTCTTC; CDR3 protein: CASTPTSSGGAGYNEQFF
D gene: NA; clone size: NA; V gene: TRBV10-1; J gene: TRBJ2-3; CDR3 DNA: TGCGCCACCGGACAGGGAGGGACAGATACGCAGTATTTT; CDR3 protein: CATGQGGTDTQYF
D gene: TRBD1; clone size: NA; V gene: TRBV28; J gene: TRBJ2-7; CDR3 DNA: TGTGCCAGTGGGACAGGCCGTTACGAGCAGTACTTC; CDR3 protein: CASGTGRYEQYF
D gene: NA; clone size: few; V gene: TRBV7-9; J gene: TRBJ1-2; CDR3 DNA: TGTGCCAGCAGCTTTTTGGCTGGTGGCTACACCTTC; CDR3 protein: CASSFLAGGYTF
D gene: TRBD1; clone size: NA; V gene: TRBV29-1; J gene: TRBJ2-5; CDR3 DNA: TGCAGCGTTGAAACAGGGGGCCTAGAGACCCAGTACTTC; CDR3 protein: CSVETGGLETQYF
D gene: NA; clone size: few; V gene: TRBV25-1; J gene: TRBJ2-2; CDR3 DNA: TGTGCCAGCAGTGAATCTAGGGGCGCCGCCGGGGAGCTGTTTTTT; CDR3 protein: CASSESRGAAGELFF
D gene: NA; clone size: few; V gene: TRBV2; J gene: TRBJ2-7; CDR3 DNA: TGTGCCAGCAGTTTGGGCAGAACCTACGAGCAGTACTTC; CDR3 protein: CASSLGRTYEQYF
D gene: NA; clone size: NA; V gene: TRBV18; J gene: TRBJ1-2; CDR3 DNA: TGTGCCAGCTCGCAAGCGGGGCTCGGAGGCTACACCTTC; CDR3 protein: CASSQAGLGGYTF
D gene: TRBD2; clone size: NA; V gene: TRBV5-1; J gene: TRBJ2-5; CDR3 DNA: TGCGCCAGCAGCTGGACGGGGGGGACCCAGTACTTC; CDR3 protein: CASSWTGGTQYF
D gene: TRBD2; clone size: once; V gene: TRBV29-1; J gene: TRBJ2-1; CDR3 DNA: TGCAGCGTTGCCGGTCTAGCGGGGGAAAATGAGCAGTTCTTC; CDR3 protein: CSVAGLAGENEQFF
D gene: TRBD2; clone size: NA; V gene: TRBV4-1; J gene: TRBJ2-7; CDR3 DNA: TGCGCCAGCAGCCCTCCCGGCGGGGGGGCTTACGAGCAGTACTTC; CDR3 protein: CASSPPGGGAYEQYF
D gene: TRBD1; clone size: NA; V gene: TRBV13; J gene: TRBJ1-2; CDR3 DNA: TGTGCCAGCAGCTTAGGGACAGGGGGCTATGGCTACACCTTC; CDR3 protein: CASSLGTGGYGYTF
D gene: NA; clone size: NA; V gene: TRBV30; J gene: TRBJ1-6; CDR3 DNA: TGTGCCTGGAATCCGGGGCGGTCCTATAATTCACCCCTCCACTTT; CDR3 protein: CAWNPGRSYNSPLHF
D gene: TRBD1; clone size: NA; V gene: TRBV15; J gene: TRBJ1-2; CDR3 DNA: TGTGCCACCAGCAGAACCCGACAGGGTCTTGGCTACACCTTC; CDR3 protein: CATSRTRQGLGYTF
D gene: TRBD2; clone size: NA; V gene: TRBV28; J gene: TRBJ2-5; CDR3 DNA: TGTGCCAGCAGTACCTCTCACGGGGGGAAGGTCGGGGAGACCCAGTACTTC; CDR3 protein: CASSTSHGGKVGETQYF
D gene: NA; clone size: once; V gene: TRBV2; J gene: TRBJ1-1; CDR3 DNA: TGTGCCAGCAGCCCAGGGTTCACAGCTTTCTTT; CDR3 protein: CASSPGFTAFF
D gene: NA; clone size: NA; V gene: TRBV1; J gene: TRBJ1-2; CDR3 DNA: TGCACCAGCAGCCAAGAACAGCTCTATGGCTACACCTTC; CDR3 protein: CTSSQEQLYGYTF
D gene: TRBD1; clone size: few; V gene: TRBV6-1; J gene: TRBJ2-7; CDR3 DNA: TGTGCCAGCAGTCGACAGGGCTACGAGCAGTACTTC; CDR3 protein: CASSRQGYEQYF
D gene: NA; clone size: NA; V gene: TRBV28; J gene: TRBJ1-3; CDR3 DNA: TGTGCCAGCAGTTTGGGCAGGGTAGCTGGAAACACCATATATTTT; CDR3 protein: CASSLGRVAGNTIYF
D gene: NA; clone size: NA; V gene: TRBV5-4; J gene: TRBJ2-3; CDR3 DNA: TGTGCCAGCAGCACTCCGGCCAGGAGGGAAGATACGCAGTATTTT; CDR3 protein: CASSTPARREDTQYF
D gene: NA; clone size: NA; V gene: TRBV9; J gene: TRBJ2-1; CDR3 DNA: TGTGCCAGCAGCGTCGGCTGGGCCCAATCTGAGCAGTTCTTC; CDR3 protein: CASSVGWAQSEQFF
D gene: NA; clone size: many; V gene: TRBV10-3; J gene: TRBJ1-2; CDR3 DNA: TGTGCCATCAGGCCTGACAGTGGGCTGGATGGCTACACCTTC; CDR3 protein: CAIRPDSGLDGYTF
D gene: NA; clone size: NA; V gene: TRBV2; J gene: TRBJ1-3; CDR3 DNA: TGTGCCAGCAGTGAAGGGGTGACGGAGTCCCCTGGAAACACCATATATTTT; CDR3 protein: CASSEGVTESPGNTIYF